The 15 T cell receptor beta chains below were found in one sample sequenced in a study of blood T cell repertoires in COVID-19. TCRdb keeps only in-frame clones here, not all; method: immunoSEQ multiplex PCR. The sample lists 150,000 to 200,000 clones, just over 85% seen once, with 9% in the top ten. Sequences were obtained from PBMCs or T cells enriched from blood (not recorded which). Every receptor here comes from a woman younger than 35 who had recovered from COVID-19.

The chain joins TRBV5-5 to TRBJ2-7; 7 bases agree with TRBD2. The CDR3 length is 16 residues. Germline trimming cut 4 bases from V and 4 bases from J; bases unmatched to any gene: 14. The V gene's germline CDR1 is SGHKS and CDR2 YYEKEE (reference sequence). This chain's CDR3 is CASSPRGSGLLYEQYF. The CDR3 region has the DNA TGTGCCAGCAGCCCCCGAGGTAGCGGGTTACTGTACGAGCAGTACTTC.

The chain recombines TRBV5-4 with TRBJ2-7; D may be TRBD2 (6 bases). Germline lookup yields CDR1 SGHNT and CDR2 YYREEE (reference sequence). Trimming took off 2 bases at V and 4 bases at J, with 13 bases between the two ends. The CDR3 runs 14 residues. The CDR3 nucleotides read TGTGCCAGCAGCTTCTCCAGGGAGGTATACGAGCAGTACTTC. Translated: CASSFSREVYEQYF.

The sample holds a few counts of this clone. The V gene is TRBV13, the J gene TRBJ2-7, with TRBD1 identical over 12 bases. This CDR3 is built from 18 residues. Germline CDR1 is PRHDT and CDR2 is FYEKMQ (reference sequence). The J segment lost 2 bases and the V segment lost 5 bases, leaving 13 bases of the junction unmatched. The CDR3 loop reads CASSSTGTGGLTAYEQYF. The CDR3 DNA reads TGTGCCAGCAGCAGTACCGGGACAGGGGGCCTCACCGCCTACGAGCAGTACTTC. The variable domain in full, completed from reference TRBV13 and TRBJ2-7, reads AAGVIQSPRHLIKEKRETATLKCYPIPRHDTVYWYQQGPGQDPQFLISFYEKMQSDKGSIPDRFSAQQFSDYHSELNMSSLELGDSALYFCASSSTGTGGLTAYEQYFGPGTRLTVT.

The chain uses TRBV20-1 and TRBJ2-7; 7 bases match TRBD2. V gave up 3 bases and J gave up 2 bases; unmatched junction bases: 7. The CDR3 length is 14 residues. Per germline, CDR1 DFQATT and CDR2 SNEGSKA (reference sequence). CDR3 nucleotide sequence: TGCAGTGCTAGTCTTGGGGGGGGAGCCTACGAGCAGTACTTC. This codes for CSASLGGGAYEQYF.

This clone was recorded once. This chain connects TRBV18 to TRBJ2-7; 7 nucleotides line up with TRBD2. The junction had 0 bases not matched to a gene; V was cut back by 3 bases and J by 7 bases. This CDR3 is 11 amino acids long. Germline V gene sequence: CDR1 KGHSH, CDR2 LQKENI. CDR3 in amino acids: CASSPGGEQYF. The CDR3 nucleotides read TGTGCCAGCTCACCGGGAGGGGAGCAGTACTTC.

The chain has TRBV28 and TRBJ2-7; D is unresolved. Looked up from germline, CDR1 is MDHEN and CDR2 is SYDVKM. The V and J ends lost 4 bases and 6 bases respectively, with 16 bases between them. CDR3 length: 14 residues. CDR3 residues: CASSSPLDFFEQYF. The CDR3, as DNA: TGTGCCAGCAGTTCTCCGCTAGACTTTTTCGAGCAGTACTTC.

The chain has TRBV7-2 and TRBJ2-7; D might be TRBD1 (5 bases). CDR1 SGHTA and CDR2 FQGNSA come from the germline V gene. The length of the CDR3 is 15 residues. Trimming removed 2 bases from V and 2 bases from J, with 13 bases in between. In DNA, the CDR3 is TGTGCCAGCAGCTTATCGGCCCCCAGGGCCTACGAGCAGTACTTC. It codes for CASSLSAPRAYEQYF.

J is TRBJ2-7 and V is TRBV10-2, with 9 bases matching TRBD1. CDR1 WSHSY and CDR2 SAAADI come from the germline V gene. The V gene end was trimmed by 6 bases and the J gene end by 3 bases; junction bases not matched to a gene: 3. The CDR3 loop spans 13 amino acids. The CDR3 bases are TGCGCCAGCAGGCGGGACAGGGTCTACGAGCAGTACTTC. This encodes CASRRDRVYEQYF.

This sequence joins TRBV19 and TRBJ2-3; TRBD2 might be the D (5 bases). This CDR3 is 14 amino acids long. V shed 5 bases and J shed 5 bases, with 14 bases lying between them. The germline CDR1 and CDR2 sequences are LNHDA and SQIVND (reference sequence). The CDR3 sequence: CASSAAAGVDTQYF. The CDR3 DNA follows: TGTGCCAGTAGTGCAGCGGCCGGGGTAGATACGCAGTATTTT.

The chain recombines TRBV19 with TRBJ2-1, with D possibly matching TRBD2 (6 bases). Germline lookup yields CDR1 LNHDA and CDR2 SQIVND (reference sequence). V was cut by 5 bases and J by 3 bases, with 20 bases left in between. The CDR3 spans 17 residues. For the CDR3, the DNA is TGTGCCAGTAGTGCGGGGCTAGAGCAGTACTACTACAATGAGCAGTTCTTC. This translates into CASSAGLEQYYYNEQFF.

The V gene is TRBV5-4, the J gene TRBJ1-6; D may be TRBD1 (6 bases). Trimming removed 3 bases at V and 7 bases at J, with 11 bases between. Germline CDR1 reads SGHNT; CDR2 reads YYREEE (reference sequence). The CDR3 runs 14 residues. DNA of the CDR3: TGTGCCAGCAGCTCACAGGGTTTCAATTCACCCCTCCACTTT. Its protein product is CASSSQGFNSPLHF.

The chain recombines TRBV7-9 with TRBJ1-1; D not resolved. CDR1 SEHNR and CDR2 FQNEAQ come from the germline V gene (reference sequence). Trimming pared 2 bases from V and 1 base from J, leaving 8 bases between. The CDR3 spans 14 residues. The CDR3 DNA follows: TGTGCCAGCAGCTTAACCTCAGGGAACACTGAAGCTTTCTTT. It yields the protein CASSLTSGNTEAFF.

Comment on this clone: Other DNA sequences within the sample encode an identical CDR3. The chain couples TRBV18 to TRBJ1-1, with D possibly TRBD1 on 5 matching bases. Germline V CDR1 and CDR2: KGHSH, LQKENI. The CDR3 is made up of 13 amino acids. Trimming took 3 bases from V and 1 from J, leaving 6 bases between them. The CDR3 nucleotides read TGTGCCAGCTCACCGGGGGGGAACACTGAAGCTTTCTTT. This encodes CASSPGGNTEAFF.

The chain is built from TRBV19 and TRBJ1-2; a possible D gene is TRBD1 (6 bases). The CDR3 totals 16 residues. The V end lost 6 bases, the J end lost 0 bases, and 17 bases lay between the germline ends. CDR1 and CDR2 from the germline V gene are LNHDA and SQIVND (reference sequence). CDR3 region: CASSPPGHRANYGYTF. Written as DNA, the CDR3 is TGTGCCAGTAGCCCCCCGGGACACCGAGCTAACTATGGCTACACCTTC.

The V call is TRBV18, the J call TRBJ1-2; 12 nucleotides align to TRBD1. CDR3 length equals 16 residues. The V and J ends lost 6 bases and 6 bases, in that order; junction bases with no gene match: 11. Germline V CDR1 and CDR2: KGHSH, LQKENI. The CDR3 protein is CASSQPGTGGANGYTF. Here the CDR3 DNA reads TGTGCCAGCTCGCAACCCGGGACAGGGGGCGCAAATGGCTACACCTTC.